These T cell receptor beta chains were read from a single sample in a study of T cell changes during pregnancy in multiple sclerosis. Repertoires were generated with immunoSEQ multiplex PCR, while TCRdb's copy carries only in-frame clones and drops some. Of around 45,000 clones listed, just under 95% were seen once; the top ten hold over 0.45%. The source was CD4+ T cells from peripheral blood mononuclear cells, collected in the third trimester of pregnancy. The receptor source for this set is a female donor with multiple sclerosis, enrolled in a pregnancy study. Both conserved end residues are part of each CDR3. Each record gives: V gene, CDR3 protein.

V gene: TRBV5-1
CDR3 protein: CASSSRDTLTYEQYF

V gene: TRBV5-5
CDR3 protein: CASSGHATGYTDTQYF

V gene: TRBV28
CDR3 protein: CASHEGVSGANVLTF

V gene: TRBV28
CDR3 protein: CASRVTGGMGGYTF

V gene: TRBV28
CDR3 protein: CASSFRDTGELFF

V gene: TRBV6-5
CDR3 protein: CASSSRGSNYGYTF

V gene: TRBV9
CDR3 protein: CASSVLGATNEQFF

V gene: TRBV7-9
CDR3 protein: CASSSQAGGPADTQYF

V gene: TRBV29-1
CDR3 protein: CSVAQGNYEQYF

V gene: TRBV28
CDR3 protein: CASRDDTPNEKLFF

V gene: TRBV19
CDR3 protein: CASSREGDEQFF

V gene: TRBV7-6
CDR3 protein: CASSPDRLGYTF

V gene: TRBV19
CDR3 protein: CASSWREGRSGELFF

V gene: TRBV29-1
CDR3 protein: CSVYYGTGTSPEAFF

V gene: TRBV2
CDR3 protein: CASSDQTGGNYGYTF

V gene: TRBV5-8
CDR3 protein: CASSLSLGQGNQPQHF

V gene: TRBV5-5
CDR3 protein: CASSFNAALQTEAFF

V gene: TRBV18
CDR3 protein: CASSPESGGYYNEQFF

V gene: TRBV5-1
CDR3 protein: CASSLWDSSYEQYF

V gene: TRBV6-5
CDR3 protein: CASSPPNQPQHF

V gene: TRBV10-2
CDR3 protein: CASSAPSVGGYGNQPQHF

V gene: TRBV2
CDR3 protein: CATLSGRINYGYTF

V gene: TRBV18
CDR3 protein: CASSPSDTGNTIYF

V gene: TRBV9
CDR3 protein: CASGGGISTDTQYF

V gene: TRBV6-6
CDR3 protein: CASISGSAAGELFF

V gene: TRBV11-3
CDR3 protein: CASSRSDISPALNTIYF

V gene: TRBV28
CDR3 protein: CASSSPQGMNTEAFF

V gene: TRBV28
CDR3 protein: CASRGPTRGSYEQYF

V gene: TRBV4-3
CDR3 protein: CASSPGLATRGVSYEQYF

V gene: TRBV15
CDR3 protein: CATSTGTGREQYF

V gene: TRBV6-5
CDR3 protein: CASGSVDRDTEAFF

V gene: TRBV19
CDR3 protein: CASIMTGVSGANVLTF

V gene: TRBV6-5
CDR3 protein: CASRIREYSNQPQHF

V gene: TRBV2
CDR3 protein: CASTRSGTREKLFF

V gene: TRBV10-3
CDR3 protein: CAISESKDRASSPLHF

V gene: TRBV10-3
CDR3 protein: CAISGRDADNEQFF

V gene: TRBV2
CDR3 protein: CASSFRTGGYEQYF

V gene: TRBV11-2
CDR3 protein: CASSPTSGIRNEQFF

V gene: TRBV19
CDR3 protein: CATIGLAGASNEQFF

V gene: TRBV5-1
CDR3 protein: CASSLELARGEQFF

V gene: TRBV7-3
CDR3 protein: CASSRPEGTYNEQFF

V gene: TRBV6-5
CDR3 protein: CASSYQASGSNEQFF

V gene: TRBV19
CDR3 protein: CASALGGGSNQPQHF

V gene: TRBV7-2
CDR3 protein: CASSLGPAAGSSEKLFF

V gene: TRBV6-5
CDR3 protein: CASSYSAGVAETQYF

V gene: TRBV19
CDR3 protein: CASSIRQGDGYTF

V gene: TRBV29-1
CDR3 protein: CSVDGVNTEAFF

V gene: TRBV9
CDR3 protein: CASSVAGTAYSGNTIYF

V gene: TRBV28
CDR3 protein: CASSLEGRGTGNTEAFF

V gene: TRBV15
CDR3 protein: CATSRYRTGYSSSGNTIYF

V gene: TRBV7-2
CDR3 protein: CASSLLSYGYTF

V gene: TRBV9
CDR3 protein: CASSVKTSRDSYEQYF

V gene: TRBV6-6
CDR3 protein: CASSYRTSGINNEQFF